These 30 T cell receptor beta chains share one sample of origin, sequenced in a study of human thymus T cells. Sequenced by immunoSEQ multiplex PCR; TCRdb stores in-frame clones only, minus some. Found here are tens of thousands of clones, about 93% of them singletons; the top ten hold over 5%. The sequenced sample was blood. The receptors come from a boy younger than two with a congenital heart defect but otherwise immunologically healthy.

This chain links TRBV18 with TRBJ2-1; D not certain. The germline V and J ends were trimmed by 0 bases and 0 bases, with 6 bases remaining between them. Germline V gene sequence: CDR1 KGHSH, CDR2 LQKENI. This CDR3 has 15 residues. CDR3 protein: CASSPPGSSYNEQFF. CDR3 sequence (DNA): TGTGCCAGCTCACCACCAGGTAGCTCCTACAATGAGCAGTTCTTC.

The chain couples TRBV5-6 to TRBJ2-2; D gene unclear. From germline, CDR1 is SGHDT and CDR2 YYEEEE. Trimming took off 1 base at V and 5 bases at J, with 9 bases between the two ends. The CDR3 loop spans 14 amino acids. Written as DNA, the CDR3 is TGTGCCAGCAGCTTGTTTGCTTGGACCGGGGAGCTGTTTTTT. It codes for CASSLFAWTGELFF. The full variable domain, in which reference TRBV5-6 and TRBJ2-2 provide the parts outside the CDR3, is DAGVTQSPTHLIKTRGQQVTLRCSPKSGHDTVSWYQQALGQGPQFIFQYYEEEERQRGNFPDRFSGHQFPNYSSELNVNALLLGDSALYLCASSLFAWTGELFFGEGSRLTVL.

The table lists this clone with a few counts. This chain links TRBV2 with TRBJ2-3, with D perhaps matching TRBD1 (6 bases). This CDR3 region has 14 residues. Trimming left V 3 bases short and J 5 bases short, with 12 bases between. Germline V gene data show CDR1 as SNHLY and CDR2 as FYNNEI. CDR3 sequence (DNA): TGTGCCAGCAGTGATGAGGCAGGGGAAGATACGCAGTATTTT. It specifies CASSDEAGEDTQYF.

V is TRBV19 and J is TRBJ1-4; 8 nucleotides match TRBD1. This CDR3 region has 15 residues. The V gene's germline CDR1 is LNHDA and CDR2 SQIVND (reference sequence). Unmatched junction bases numbered 2, after V lost 2 bases and J lost 3 bases. CDR3 loop: CASSIMGQANEKLFF. Written as DNA, the CDR3 is TGTGCCAGTAGTATAATGGGACAGGCTAATGAAAAACTGTTTTTT.

The chain is built from TRBV6-5 and TRBJ1-1; 8 bases agree with TRBD1. The germline gives CDR1 MNHEY, CDR2 SVGAGI. CDR3 length equals 13 residues. J lost 11 bases, V lost 7 bases, and 12 bases had no gene match. The CDR3 DNA reads as TGTGCCAGCACCAGGACAGGGTCTTTGAAGGCTTTCTTT. The encoded protein is CASTRTGSLKAFF.

V usage is TRBV5-6 and J usage is TRBJ2-7, with D tentatively TRBD2 (6 bases). The CDR3 runs 16 residues. V shed 4 bases and J shed 2 bases, with 19 bases lying between them. Germline V CDR1 and CDR2: SGHDT, YYEEEE. The CDR3 protein is CASSLTSGTFTYEQYF. The CDR3 DNA sequence: TGTGCCAGCAGCCTAACCTCCGGGACTTTTACCTACGAGCAGTACTTC. Full variable domain (missing parts from reference TRBV5-6 and TRBJ2-7): DAGVTQSPTHLIKTRGQQVTLRCSPKSGHDTVSWYQQALGQGPQFIFQYYEEEERQRGNFPDRFSGHQFPNYSSELNVNALLLGDSALYLCASSLTSGTFTYEQYFGPGTRLTVT.

V and J are TRBV19 and TRBJ2-1, with 12 nucleotides matching TRBD2. Looked up from germline, CDR1 is LNHDA and CDR2 is SQIVND (reference sequence). This CDR3 region has 17 residues. The V segment lost 6 bases and the J segment 2 bases; nucleotides outside the gene matches: 8. CDR3 nucleotide sequence: TGTGCCAGTAGGTCGGCTAGCGGGAGGGCCGCCTACAATGAGCAGTTCTTC. It yields the protein CASRSASGRAAYNEQFF. The variable domain in full, completed from reference TRBV19 and TRBJ2-1, reads DGGITQSPKYLFRKEGQNVTLSCEQNLNHDAMYWYRQDPGQGLRLIYYSQIVNDFQKGDIAEGYSVSREKKESFPLTVTSAQKNPTAFYLCASRSASGRAAYNEQFFGPGTRLTVL.

The chain couples TRBV11-2 to TRBJ2-6; no clear D. CDR1 SGHAT and CDR2 FQNNGV come from the germline V gene. The CDR3 extends over 17 amino acids. V lost 2 bases and J lost 11, with 22 bases in between. The CDR3 reads CASSLISLTFPFHVLTF. In DNA form, the CDR3 reads TGTGCCAGCAGCTTAATAAGCCTGACCTTTCCGTTCCACGTCCTGACTTTC.

This clone was detected once. J is TRBJ1-2 and V is TRBV27, with TRBD1 as a possible D gene (6 bases). The CDR3 is made up of 15 amino acids. V shed 5 bases and J shed 4 bases, with 17 bases lying between them. Germline CDR1 and CDR2: MNHEY and SMNVEV (reference sequence). The CDR3 bases are TGTGCCAGCAGTCCGTCACAGGGACATTCCTATGGCTACACCTTC. As protein: CASSPSQGHSYGYTF.

The V and J genes are TRBV5-5 and TRBJ2-7; D is undetermined. In germline, CDR1 is SGHKS, CDR2 YYEKEE (reference sequence). V lost 4 bases to trimming and J lost 5 bases, with 7 bases between them. The length of the CDR3 is 11 residues. CDR3 sequence: CASSTWDEQYF. The DNA for the CDR3 is TGTGCCAGCAGCACCTGGGACGAGCAGTACTTC.

The rearrangement joins TRBV7-2 to TRBJ2-5; the match to TRBD1 covers 8 bases. The V segment lost 5 bases and the J segment 0 bases; nucleotides outside the gene matches: 8. The germline gives CDR1 SGHTA, CDR2 FQGNSA. The CDR3 sequence is 16 residues long. CDR3 protein: CASSIRTGTYQETQYF. In nucleotides, the CDR3 is TGTGCCAGCAGCATCCGGACAGGGACCTACCAAGAGACCCAGTACTTC. Full variable domain (outside the CDR3, taken from reference TRBV7-2 and TRBJ2-5): GAGVSQSPSNKVTEKGKDVELRCDPISGHTALYWYRQSLGQGLEFLIYFQGNSAPDKSGLPSDRFSAERTGGSVSTLTIQRTQQEDSAVYLCASSIRTGTYQETQYFGPGTRLLVL.

The chain couples TRBV2 to TRBJ2-3; no definite D call. This CDR3 has 14 residues. Germline values: CDR1 SNHLY, CDR2 FYNNEI. Trimming left V 7 bases short and J 2 bases short, with 13 bases between. The CDR3 here is CASTPFLLTDTQYF. In nucleotides, the CDR3 is TGTGCCAGCACCCCCTTCCTCCTCACAGATACGCAGTATTTT.

The chain is built from TRBV4-3 and TRBJ2-3, with D tentatively TRBD2 (5 bases). The germline CDR1 and CDR2 sequences are LGHNA and YSLEER. The V and J ends lost 0 bases and 4 bases respectively, with 17 bases between them. There are 17 residues in the CDR3. CDR3 DNA: TGCGCCAGCAGCCAAGAAGAGTCGGGGTACTTCCCAGATACGCAGTATTTT. Protein: CASSQEESGYFPDTQYF.

CDR3 region: CATSRARIKSTDTQYF. The CDR3, as DNA: TGTGCCACCAGCAGAGCTAGGATCAAGAGCACAGATACGCAGTATTTT. The chain uses TRBV15 and TRBJ2-3; no clear D. CDR3 length equals 16 residues. Germline CDR1 LNHNV, CDR2 YYDKDF (reference sequence). Deletions cut 1 base from V and 0 bases from J, with 11 bases between.

The count of this clone is one. The genes are TRBV28 and TRBJ2-7, with 7 bases lining up with TRBD2. The CDR3 contains 13 residues. Germline values: CDR1 MDHEN, CDR2 SYDVKM. V lost 8 bases, J lost 4 bases, and 8 bases stayed unmatched. The CDR3 spells CASSPAGWYEQYF. As DNA, the CDR3 is TGTGCCAGCTCCCCAGCGGGATGGTACGAGCAGTACTTC.

This chain uses TRBV2 with TRBJ2-1; 9 positions agree with TRBD2. Germline V gene lookup returns CDR1 SNHLY and CDR2 FYNNEI. CDR3 length: 16 amino acids. With 6 bases clipped from V and 6 bases from J, the junction kept 12 bases outside the gene matches. The CDR3 reads CASRASRSGGFNEQFF. CDR3 nucleotide sequence: TGTGCCAGCAGAGCCTCTCGTAGCGGGGGATTCAATGAGCAGTTCTTC.

The chain carries TRBV28 and TRBJ2-7; TRBD2 agrees at 12 bases. After removal of 2 bases from V and 3 bases from J, the junction contained 8 bases not matched to a gene. The CDR3 loop spans 17 amino acids. Germline V gene lookup returns CDR1 MDHEN and CDR2 SYDVKM. The CDR3: CASSLMLGLAGIYEQYF. The CDR3 DNA reads as TGTGCCAGCAGTTTAATGCTCGGACTAGCGGGAATCTACGAGCAGTACTTC.

The J gene is TRBJ2-1, the V gene TRBV29-1; D is ambiguous. Germline CDR1 SQVTM, CDR2 ANQGSEA. V lost 4 bases, J lost 9 bases, and 13 bases lay in between. The CDR3 runs to 12 residues. The DNA for the CDR3 is TGCAGCGTTGGGACCGCCCGAGGTGAGCAGTTCTTC. It is translated as CSVGTARGEQFF.

This chain uses TRBV30 with TRBJ2-7; 13 bases are a match to TRBD2. The V gene end was trimmed by 3 bases and the J gene end by 5 bases; junction bases not matched to a gene: 10. The CDR3 runs 16 residues. Per the germline V gene, CDR1 is GTSNPN and CDR2 is SVGIG (reference sequence). The CDR3 here is CAWRGTSGEAVDEQYF. The CDR3 bases are TGTGCCTGGAGAGGGACTAGCGGGGAGGCGGTTGACGAGCAGTACTTC.

The chain recombines TRBV7-2 with TRBJ2-7; possible D gene TRBD2, 6 bases. This CDR3 has 15 residues. V dropped 2 bases and J dropped 1 base, with 12 bases sitting between them. Germline V gives CDR1 SGHTA, CDR2 FQGNSA. In DNA form, the CDR3 reads TGTGCCAGCAGCTTAAGCGGCGGGAAGTCCTACGAGCAGTACTTC. Its translation is CASSLSGGKSYEQYF.

This clone was detected once. The chain couples TRBV29-1 to TRBJ2-5; 8 nucleotides match TRBD1. Trimming cost V 4 bases and J 5 bases; bases outside gene matches: 12. Per the germline V gene, CDR1 is SQVTM and CDR2 is ANQGSEA. The CDR3 is 15 amino acids. The CDR3: CSVGRTGGLRETQYF. The CDR3 DNA reads TGCAGCGTTGGCCGAACAGGGGGTCTACGGGAGACCCAGTACTTC.

V and J are TRBV19 and TRBJ1-2; the match to TRBD1 covers 9 bases. CDR1 and CDR2 from the germline V gene are LNHDA and SQIVND (reference sequence). J lost 4 bases, V lost 5 bases, and 2 bases had no gene match. The CDR3 totals 13 residues. CDR3 bases: TGTGCCAGTAGTTACAGGGGGCTCTATGGCTACACCTTC. Amino acids: CASSYRGLYGYTF.

The rearrangement uses TRBV19 and TRBJ2-5; D unresolved. The ends were cut back, 0 bases at V and 2 bases at J, with 10 bases in the middle. Germline V lookup: CDR1 LNHDA, CDR2 SQIVND (reference sequence). This CDR3 is 15 amino acids long. For the CDR3, the DNA is TGTGCCAGTAGTATAGATTTTTACAAACAAGAGACCCAGTACTTC. Protein product: CASSIDFYKQETQYF.

The V call is TRBV6-5, the J call TRBJ1-4, with D maybe TRBD1 (5 bases). CDR1 MNHEY and CDR2 SVGAGI come from the germline V gene. V was shortened by 0 bases and J by 0 bases, with 8 bases between the two germline ends. The CDR3 extends over 16 amino acids. The CDR3 region is CASSYSTAPTNEKLFF. The CDR3 DNA sequence: TGTGCCAGCAGTTACTCGACAGCTCCAACTAATGAAAAACTGTTTTTT.

The gene calls are TRBV7-2 and TRBJ2-7, with 9 bases lining up with TRBD2. J gave up 13 bases and V 5 bases, and 6 bases lay outside the gene matches. The CDR3 contains 11 residues. Germline lookup yields CDR1 SGHTA and CDR2 FQGNSA. CDR3 protein: CASSAGTSIYF. In nucleotides, the CDR3 is TGTGCCAGCAGCGCGGGGACTAGCATCTACTTC.

The chain couples TRBV29-1 to TRBJ2-5; D gene unclear. V was pared by 7 bases and J by 1 base, with 16 bases between. The CDR3 length is 14 residues. The germline V gene encodes CDR1 SQVTM and CDR2 ANQGSEA. Here the CDR3 reads CSAYREPFQETQYF. Written as DNA, the CDR3 is TGCAGCGCGTACCGAGAACCTTTCCAAGAGACCCAGTACTTC.

V gene TRBV28 combines with J gene TRBJ2-5, with TRBD2 identical over 13 bases. Looked up from germline, CDR1 is MDHEN and CDR2 is SYDVKM. The trim removed 6 bases at V and 5 bases at J, leaving 6 bases unmatched. The CDR3 is 15 residues long. The CDR3 reads CASSPGLAGVETQYF. The CDR3 nucleotides are TGTGCCAGCAGCCCTGGACTAGCGGGAGTCGAGACCCAGTACTTC.

The genes are TRBV5-1 and TRBJ2-5, with 9 bases matching TRBD1. Germline V gene data show CDR1 as SGHRS and CDR2 as YFSETQ. Trimming at V came to 0 bases and at J to 1 base, leaving 1 base not matched to a gene. This CDR3 spans 15 amino acids. The CDR3 is CASSLGDRAQETQYF. DNA of the CDR3: TGCGCCAGCAGCTTGGGGGACAGGGCCCAAGAGACCCAGTACTTC. The variable domain in full, with the rest retrieved from reference TRBV5-1 and TRBJ2-5, is KAGVTQTPRYLIKTRGQQVTLSCSPISGHRSVSWYQQTPGQGLQFLFEYFSETQRNKGNFPGRFSGRQFSNSRSEMNVSTLELGDSALYLCASSLGDRAQETQYFGPGTRLLVL.

The V and J genes are TRBV5-6 and TRBJ1-2; 8 nucleotides align to TRBD1. The CDR3 is 15 amino acids. V gave up 4 bases and J gave up 4 bases; unmatched junction bases: 9. CDR1 and CDR2 (germline): SGHDT, YYEEEE. The CDR3 nucleotides read TGTGCCAGCAGCGTAATGGACAGGGTCCGCTATGGCTACACCTTC. Protein: CASSVMDRVRYGYTF.

CDR3 coding DNA: TGTGCCAGCAGTGTGGACGGACAGGGTTTCTACGAGCAGTACTTC. Protein product: CASSVDGQGFYEQYF. The chain recombines TRBV6-1 with TRBJ2-7; 8 nucleotides agree with TRBD1. The CDR3 length is 15 residues. CDR1 and CDR2 from the germline V gene are MNHNS and SASEGT. The ends lost 4 bases at V and 3 bases at J; junction bases unmatched: 8.